The rows below give T cell receptor beta chains drawn from one sample of a study of human T cells and chemical hapten exposure. Via MiXCR, TCRdb re-called the RACE reads, giving one row per CDR3 protein. The table includes about 140,000 distinct CDR3 sequences, approximately 12% detected once. The source material was whole blood, sampled in connection with sensitization to the hapten diphenylcyclopropenone (DPC). All receptors come from a woman aged 45-65 years with alopecia areata. Some clones in this sample may be carry-over from other donors' samples. The CDR3 runs from the conserved cysteine through the conserved F or W. Each record gives: V gene, D gene, clone size, J gene, CDR3 DNA, CDR3 protein. A D gene is named only where the DNA matches it firmly. Size tells how often a clone was seen (once, few, many) or the class of an expanded clone, and some rows leave it out.

>TRBV28|TRBD1|many|TRBJ2-7
TGTGCCTCGGCCGGGACAGTCTCCTACGAGCAGTACTTC
CASAGTVSYEQYF
>TRBV10-3|TRBD2|few|TRBJ2-7
TGTGCCATCAGTGAGTTCCCCGGGACTAGCGGACGGTACGAGCAGTACTTC
CAISEFPGTSGRYEQYF
>TRBV11-2|-|-|TRBJ2-3
TGTGCCAGCAGCCGGCCGGGACCCAGCACAGATACGCAGTATTTT
CASSRPGPSTDTQYF
>TRBV10-3|-|-|TRBJ2-6
TGTGCCATCAGTCTAGCGGGGGCCAACGTCCTGACTTTC
CAISLAGANVLTF
>TRBV29-1|-|few|TRBJ2-5
TGCAGCGCTAAAACAGAGACCCAGTACTTC
CSAKTETQYF
>TRBV29-1|-|-|TRBJ1-6
TGCAGCGCCCGGGCCGGGAATAATTCACCCCTCCACTTT
CSARAGNNSPLHF
>TRBV10-1|-|few|TRBJ1-1
TGCGCCAGCAGGACTCGGGGGAAGGAGGCGGGTGAAGCTTTCTTT
CASRTRGKEAGEAFF
>TRBV7-2|TRBD2|-|TRBJ2-5
TGTGCCAGCAGCTTGGGACTAGCGGGTACTCAAGAGACCCAGTACTTC
CASSLGLAGTQETQYF
>TRBV2|TRBD2|few|TRBJ2-7
TGTGCCAGCAGCAAAAACGGACTAGCGGGGGTGGAGCAGTACTTC
CASSKNGLAGVEQYF
>TRBV5-1|-|-|TRBJ1-6
TGCGCCAGCAGCTGGGACGGGACGGATTCCTATAATTCACCCCTCCACTTT
CASSWDGTDSYNSPLHF
>TRBV5-1|TRBD1|few|TRBJ1-1
TGCGCCAGCAGCCCCCCCCGGGACAGTCATGAAGCTTTCTTT
CASSPPRDSHEAFF
>TRBV12-3/TRBV12-4|-|many|TRBJ2-1
TGTGCCAGCAGTTTAACAGGACAACCCTACAATGAGCAGTTCTTC
CASSLTGQPYNEQFF
>TRBV4-3|-|many|TRBJ2-6
TGCGCCAGCAGCCAAAGGCCAGCTAGGATGACTGGGGCCAACGTCCTGACTTTC
CASSQRPARMTGANVLTF
>TRBV29-1|-|many|TRBJ2-4
TGCAGCGTTGTGGACTTCTTAGCCAAAAACATTCAGTACTTC
CSVVDFLAKNIQYF
>TRBV7-4|-|-|TRBJ2-5
TGTGCCAGCAGCAAGAGGGAGACCCAAGAGACCCAGTACTTC
CASSKRETQETQYF
>TRBV5-1|-|many|TRBJ2-5
TGCGCCAGCAGTCCTGGACAAACTTTCGGGACCCAGTACTTC
CASSPGQTFGTQYF
>TRBV12-3/TRBV12-4|TRBD2|-|TRBJ2-3
TGTGCCAGCAGGATGGTAGCGGGAGATACGCAGTATTTT
CASRMVAGDTQYF
>TRBV7-2|-|few|TRBJ2-1
TGTGCCAGCAGTACTCGTACGTACAATGAGCAGTTCTTC
CASSTRTYNEQFF
>TRBV20-1|-|few|TRBJ2-2
TGCAGTGCTAGATTCAGGAGCAAGAACACCGGGGAGCTGTTTTTT
CSARFRSKNTGELFF
>TRBV11-3|TRBD2|many|TRBJ2-7
TGTGCCAGCAGCTTTACTAGCGGGCCCTACGAGCAGTACTTC
CASSFTSGPYEQYF
>TRBV12-3/TRBV12-4|TRBD1|-|TRBJ1-3
TGTGCCAGCAGTCGGACAGGCGACTCTGAAAACACCATATATTTT
CASSRTGDSENTIYF
>TRBV19|-|many|TRBJ2-2
TGTGCCAGTAGTCTTAGGGAGCGGAACACCGGGGAGCTGTTTTTT
CASSLRERNTGELFF
>TRBV5-1|-|-|TRBJ2-3
TGCGCCAGCAGCTTGTGGGACGTAGCTAGCACAGATACGCAGTATTTT
CASSLWDVASTDTQYF
>TRBV9|TRBD2|many|TRBJ2-1
TGTGCCAGCAGCGTCAGCCCCGGAGTAGCGGGGTACAATGAGCAGTTCTTC
CASSVSPGVAGYNEQFF
>TRBV18|-|-|TRBJ1-6
TGTGCCAGCTCACCAGATCGACAGAATTCACCCCTCCACTTT
CASSPDRQNSPLHF
>TRBV9|-|few|TRBJ2-2
TGTGCCAGCAGCGTAGCGTCAACCGGGGAGCTGTTTTTT
CASSVASTGELFF
>TRBV20-1|TRBD1|few|TRBJ2-5
TGCAGTGCTAGAGAGGTGGCAGGGGGAGAGACCCAGTACTTC
CSAREVAGGETQYF
>TRBV28|-|-|TRBJ1-1
TGTGCCAGCAGTTTATTACAGAACACTGAAGCTTTCTTT
CASSLLQNTEAFF
>TRBV6-5|TRBD2|-|TRBJ2-7
TGTGCCAGCAGAAGCCCGGGGCTAGCGGCCTACGAGCAGTACTTC
CASRSPGLAAYEQYF
>TRBV5-6|TRBD2|-|TRBJ2-5
TGTGCCAGCAGCAGACTAGCGGGAGAGACCCAGTACTTC
CASSRLAGETQYF
>TRBV6-2/TRBV6-3|TRBD1|few|TRBJ2-7
TGTGCCAGCAGTCCACCGGGACAGAGCTCCTACGAGCAGTACTTC
CASSPPGQSSYEQYF
>TRBV29-1|TRBD2|-|TRBJ2-7
TGCAGCGGGAACCTAGCGGGAGAGCAGTACTTC
CSGNLAGEQYF
>TRBV6-6|-|-|TRBJ2-3
TGTGCCAGCATGGTCCGGGGCACAGATACGCAGTATTTT
CASMVRGTDTQYF
>TRBV19|-|-|TRBJ2-2
TGTGCCAGTAGTTCGCGACTTCCACCGGCCGGGGAGCTGTTTTTT
CASSSRLPPAGELFF
>TRBV11-3|TRBD1|few|TRBJ2-7
TGTGCCAGCAGCTTCTCGACAGGGTGGTACGAGCAGTACTTC
CASSFSTGWYEQYF
>TRBV20-1|-|many|TRBJ1-1
TGCAGTGCTCCGGGTCTATTGAACACTGAAGCTTTCTTT
CSAPGLLNTEAFF
>TRBV29-1|-|few|TRBJ2-3
TGCAGCGTTGAGCCAGGGGGGACAGATACGCAGTATTTT
CSVEPGGTDTQYF
>TRBV19|TRBD2|-|TRBJ2-7
TGTGCCAGTAGCGGGAGGGCCCACGAGCAGTACTTC
CASSGRAHEQYF
>TRBV19|-|few|TRBJ2-7
TGTGCCAGTAGTATAGCAGGGACGCGTGGCGAGCAGTACTTC
CASSIAGTRGEQYF
>TRBV18|-|-|TRBJ2-5
TGTGCCAGCTCACCCGATGAGGGGTTCGGGGAGACCCAGTACTTC
CASSPDEGFGETQYF
>TRBV7-3|-|-|TRBJ2-1
TGTGCCAGCAGCCATGGGTTAGGTGACAATGAGCAGTTCTTC
CASSHGLGDNEQFF